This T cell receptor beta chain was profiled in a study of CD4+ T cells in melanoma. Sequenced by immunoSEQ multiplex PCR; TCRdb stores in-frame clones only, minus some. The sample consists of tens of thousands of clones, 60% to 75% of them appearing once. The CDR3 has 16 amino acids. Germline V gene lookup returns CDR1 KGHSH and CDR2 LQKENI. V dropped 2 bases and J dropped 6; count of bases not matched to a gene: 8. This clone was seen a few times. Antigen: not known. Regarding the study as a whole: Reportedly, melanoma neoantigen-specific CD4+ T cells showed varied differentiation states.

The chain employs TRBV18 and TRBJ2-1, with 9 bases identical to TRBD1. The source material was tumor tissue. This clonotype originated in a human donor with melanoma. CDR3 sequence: CASSPGLDRGGNEQFF. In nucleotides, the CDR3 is TGTGCCAGCTCACCAGGACTGGACAGGGGTGGCAATGAGCAGTTCTTC.